These 22 T cell receptor beta chains came from one sample sequenced in a study of lymphopenia after photon versus proton radiotherapy. The assay was immunoSEQ multiplex PCR, and TCRdb's table has in-frame clones only and misses some. The data contain about 65,000 clones, approximately 87% of them singletons. This specimen consisted of peripheral blood, obtained from a patient treated with proton-based radiotherapy. These receptors were collected from a man at least 80 years old with esophageal cancer.

The rearrangement uses TRBV5-5 and TRBJ1-5, with D unclear. Germline loops: CDR1 SGHKS, CDR2 YYEKEE (reference sequence). The CDR3 consists of 13 residues. Trimming shortened V by 3 bases and J by 5 bases, and 9 bases separated the two germline ends. CDR3 in DNA: TGTGCCAGCAGCTCTAGTAGTGATCAGCCCCAGCATTTT. As protein: CASSSSSDQPQHF.

The chain carries TRBV19 and TRBJ1-2; D remains unclear. CDR3 length: 13 amino acids. Germline loops: CDR1 LNHDA, CDR2 SQIVND (reference sequence). V was clipped by 3 bases and J by 4 bases, with 9 bases between them. CDR3 loop: CASSMHSSYGYTF. The CDR3 bases are TGTGCCAGTAGTATGCATAGCTCCTATGGCTACACCTTC.

The V gene is TRBV5-1, the J gene TRBJ1-2; 10 bases match TRBD1. Germline assignment: CDR1 SGHRS and CDR2 YFSETQ. CDR3 length: 13 residues. The V gene end was trimmed by 4 bases and the J gene end by 8 bases; junction bases not matched to a gene: 5. This chain's CDR3 is CASSPGTGDGYTF. DNA for the CDR3: TGCGCCAGCAGCCCTGGGACAGGGGACGGCTACACCTTC.

The rearrangement joins TRBV19 to TRBJ2-2; tentative D call: TRBD2 (6 bases). Trimming left V 10 bases short and J 0 bases short, with 24 bases between. This CDR3 spans 18 amino acids. The germline V gene has CDR1 LNHDA and CDR2 SQIVND (reference sequence). Here the CDR3 DNA reads TGTGCCACCCTTACCGGGGGAGATTTCACCCCGAACACCGGGGAGCTGTTTTTT. Translated: CATLTGGDFTPNTGELFF.

The genes are TRBV5-1 and TRBJ1-1; 11 nucleotides line up with TRBD1. The CDR3 has 18 amino acids. V was pared by 5 bases and J by 4 bases, with 16 bases of the junction left unmatched. The germline V gene encodes CDR1 SGHRS and CDR2 YFSETQ. CDR3 in amino acids: CASSYPPRTGGRGTEAFF. CDR3 sequence (DNA): TGCGCCAGCAGTTATCCCCCTAGGACAGGGGGCAGGGGCACTGAAGCTTTCTTT. The whole variable domain, filled in from reference TRBV5-1 and TRBJ1-1, reads KAGVTQTPRYLIKTRGQQVTLSCSPISGHRSVSWYQQTPGQGLQFLFEYFSETQRNKGNFPGRFSGRQFSNSRSEMNVSTLELGDSALYLCASSYPPRTGGRGTEAFFGQGTRLTVV.

The chain is built from TRBV7-2 and TRBJ2-7; D is unclear. The CDR3 runs to 14 residues. V lost 6 bases, J lost 0 bases, and 12 bases lay in between. From germline, CDR1 is SGHTA and CDR2 FQGNSA. This CDR3 is CASRRTGSSYEQYF. For the CDR3, the DNA is TGTGCCAGCAGACGGACCGGGTCCTCCTACGAGCAGTACTTC. The entire variable domain, with the rest obtained from reference TRBV7-2 and TRBJ2-7, is as follows: GAGVSQSPSNKVTEKGKDVELRCDPISGHTALYWYRQSLGQGLEFLIYFQGNSAPDKSGLPSDRFSAERTGGSVSTLTIQRTQQEDSAVYLCASRRTGSSYEQYFGPGTRLTVT.

V gene TRBV7-7 combines with J gene TRBJ2-1, with unresolved D. This CDR3 is built from 14 residues. V shed 2 bases and J shed 6 bases, with 11 bases lying between them. CDR1 is SSHAT, CDR2 FNYEAQ, per germline (reference sequence). The CDR3 DNA reads TGTGCCAGCAGCTTAAGCCCCCGTAGCAATGAGCAGTTCTTC. Translating it yields CASSLSPRSNEQFF.

This clone was observed a single time. The CDR3 region is CATSRAMGMGGEQFF. CDR3 bases: TGTGCCACCAGCAGAGCAATGGGGATGGGAGGTGAGCAGTTCTTC. The chain joins TRBV15 to TRBJ2-1, with TRBD2 as a possible D gene (6 bases). The germline V gene has CDR1 LNHNV and CDR2 YYDKDF (reference sequence). The CDR3 covers 15 residues. V was shortened by 1 base and J by 9 bases, with 16 bases between the two germline ends. Full variable domain (outside the CDR3, taken from reference TRBV15 and TRBJ2-1): DAMVIQNPRYQVTQFGKPVTLSCSQTLNHNVMYWYQQKSSQAPKLLFHYYDKDFNNEADTPDNFQSRRPNTSFCFLDIRSPGLGDTAMYLCATSRAMGMGGEQFFGPGTRLTVL.

The V gene is TRBV6-1, the J gene TRBJ2-5, with TRBD2 identical over 7 bases. Germline V gene data show CDR1 as MNHNS and CDR2 as SASEGT. The CDR3 runs 14 residues. Trimming cost V 5 bases and J 3 bases; bases outside gene matches: 6. CDR3 in DNA: TGTGCCAGCAGTAGCGGGACTGCCAAAGAGACCCAGTACTTC. It yields the protein CASSSGTAKETQYF.

The rearrangement links TRBV7-2 to TRBJ1-5, with a weak D call TRBD1 (5 bases). Germline V gene lookup returns CDR1 SGHTA and CDR2 FQGNSA. The CDR3 consists of 16 residues. Trimming removed 2 bases from V and 9 bases from J, with 20 bases in between. CDR3 nucleotide sequence: TGTGCCAGCAGCTTAAGGGGACGGGAGGCCGCCGGGCCCCAGCATTTT. It codes for CASSLRGREAAGPQHF.

This rearrangement joins TRBV5-1 to TRBJ2-5; tentatively, D is TRBD2 (5 bases). The germline CDR1 and CDR2 sequences are SGHRS and YFSETQ. This CDR3 is built from 14 residues. V gave up 0 bases and J gave up 1 base, with 7 bases separating them. The chain's CDR3 is CASSLGLSQETQYF. CDR3 nucleotides: TGCGCCAGCAGCTTGGGACTATCCCAAGAGACCCAGTACTTC.

The rearrangement uses TRBV11-2 and TRBJ2-5; D might be TRBD1 (6 bases). The DNA end is more similar to TRBJ2-7, so the J call may be wrong. The CDR3 contains 14 residues. Germline V gene sequence: CDR1 SGHAT, CDR2 FQNNGV. The CDR3 loop is CASSLGRGFGEQYF. DNA of the CDR3: TGTGCCAGCAGCTTAGGCAGGGGTTTCGGCGAGCAGTACTTC.

Notes on this clone: A much larger clonotype is one base distant, so this may be a read error. The chain couples TRBV19 to TRBJ1-2; perhaps TRBD1 as D (6 bases). Trimming pared 3 bases from V and 10 bases from J, leaving 12 bases between. Germline loops: CDR1 LNHDA, CDR2 SQIVND (reference sequence). This CDR3 has 12 amino acids. CDR3 DNA sequence: TGTGCCAGTAGTATCGGGGGGGGCGTCTACACCTTC. It specifies CASSIGGGVYTF.

V usage is TRBV6-6 and J usage is TRBJ1-2; 8 bases agree with TRBD1. The CDR3 covers 14 residues. J was trimmed by 4 bases and V by 2 bases; bases with no gene match: 3. Germline assignment: CDR1 MNHNY and CDR2 SVGAGI (reference sequence). The DNA for the CDR3 is TGTGCCAGCAGTTACGGCACAGGGGGCTATGGCTACACCTTC. Translation gives CASSYGTGGYGYTF.

This chain joins TRBV18 and TRBJ1-2; D gene uncertain. CDR1 is KGHSH, CDR2 LQKENI, per germline. Deletions cut 2 bases from V and 4 bases from J, with 26 bases between. CDR3 length: 19 amino acids. CDR3 sequence: CASSPSPVPREKIAYGYTF. The CDR3 DNA follows: TGTGCCAGCTCACCAAGTCCGGTCCCCCGGGAGAAGATCGCCTATGGCTACACCTTC.

V and J are TRBV6-5 and TRBJ2-3; D could derive from TRBD1 or TRBD2 (5 bases each). The ends were cut back, 1 base at V and 3 bases at J, with 14 bases in the middle. The CDR3 loop spans 16 amino acids. The germline V gene has CDR1 MNHEY and CDR2 SVGAGI. The CDR3 loop is CASSYWGFGGTDTQYF. In DNA form, the CDR3 reads TGTGCCAGCAGTTACTGGGGGTTTGGTGGTACAGATACGCAGTATTTT.

The chain couples TRBV30 to TRBJ2-1; D is undetermined. The CDR3 is 12 residues long. Germline V CDR1 and CDR2: GTSNPN, SVGIG (reference sequence). V was trimmed by 4 bases and J by 4 bases, leaving 8 bases between them. The CDR3 reads CAWINYYNEQFF. CDR3 nucleotide sequence: TGTGCCTGGATAAACTATTACAATGAGCAGTTCTTC.

The chain employs TRBV5-1 and TRBJ2-3; maybe TRBD2 (5 bases). The CDR3 loop spans 16 amino acids. V was pared by 4 bases and J by 2 bases, with 17 bases between. In germline, CDR1 is SGHRS, CDR2 YFSETQ. CDR3 sequence reads: CASSANGLAYTDTQYF. The CDR3 DNA follows: TGCGCCAGCAGCGCGAATGGACTTGCCTACACAGATACGCAGTATTTT.

The chain recombines TRBV21-1 with TRBJ1-5. TRBV21-1 is labeled a pseudogene. This CDR3 comprises 17 residues. CDR3 residues: CASSKAPILTSNQPQHF. CDR3 DNA sequence: TGTGCCAGCAGCAAAGCCCCTATCCTGACTAGCAATCAGCCCCAGCATTTT.

The rearrangement uses TRBV14 and TRBJ2-7; D unresolved. Germline CDR1 SGHDN, CDR2 FVKESK. The CDR3 has 13 amino acids. V was clipped by 1 base and J by 8 bases, with 12 bases between them. CDR3 sequence: CASSQVPQSQQYF. The CDR3 DNA reads TGTGCCAGCAGCCAAGTTCCTCAAAGTCAGCAGTACTTC.

V gene TRBV6-5 combines with J gene TRBJ1-2; D unresolved. CDR1 and CDR2 from the germline V gene are MNHEY and SVGAGI. This CDR3 has 14 amino acids. V was pared by 2 bases and J by 0 bases, with 7 bases between. CDR3 sequence reads: CASSYHRSNYGYTF. The DNA of the CDR3 is TGTGCCAGCAGTTACCATCGGTCTAACTATGGCTACACCTTC.

This clone has a handful of counts. The CDR3 region has the DNA TGTGCCACCAGCCCGCGAGGATATAGCAATCAGCCCCAGCATTTT. It is translated as CATSPRGYSNQPQHF. J is TRBJ1-5 and V is TRBV15; D is uncertain. Trimming pared 5 bases from V and 0 bases from J, leaving 11 bases between. The germline gives CDR1 LNHNV, CDR2 YYDKDF (reference sequence). The CDR3 is 15 amino acids. The complete variable domain, with remaining parts taken from reference TRBV15 and TRBJ1-5, reads DAMVIQNPRYQVTQFGKPVTLSCSQTLNHNVMYWYQQKSSQAPKLLFHYYDKDFNNEADTPDNFQSRRPNTSFCFLDIRSPGLGDTAMYLCATSPRGYSNQPQHFGDGTRLSIL.